One sample yielded the 27 T cell receptor beta chains listed below, sequenced in a study of CD8 T cells in Susac syndrome. A quantity of about 0.45 to 1 ug RNA underwent reverse transcription using random hexamers. TCRdb fed the immunoSEQ multiplex PCR reads into MiXCR, producing one record per CDR3 protein. The data contain about 210,000 distinct CDR3 sequences, nearly 97% of them singletons. The sample consisted of CD4+ T cells from PBMCs. Receptors originate from a human donor with multiple sclerosis.

The chain employs TRBV20-1 and TRBJ1-4; 7 bases align to TRBD1. The germline V gene has CDR1 DFQATT and CDR2 SNEGSKA (reference sequence). The V and J ends lost 4 bases and 4 bases, in that order; junction bases with no gene match: 6. This CDR3 spans 14 amino acids. The chain's CDR3 is CSATGDSRNEKLFF. The DNA of the CDR3 is TGCAGTGCTACCGGGGACAGCCGTAATGAAAAACTGTTTTTT.

The chain is built from TRBV3-1 and TRBJ2-1, with 7 bases identical to TRBD2. From germline, CDR1 is LGHDT and CDR2 YNNKEL (reference sequence). The CDR3 consists of 15 residues. V lost 4 bases to trimming and J lost 6 bases; unmatched junction nucleotides: 9. The CDR3 coding sequence is TGTGCCAGCAGCCCCTCGGGACTACCACCCAATGAGCAGTTCTTC. Protein: CASSPSGLPPNEQFF.

This chain joins TRBV29-1 and TRBJ2-1; D is possibly TRBD1 (6 bases). CDR3 length: 14 amino acids. Germline-derived CDR1 and CDR2 are SQVTM and ANQGSEA. Between the trimmed V and J ends, which lost 7 bases and 3 bases, there was a span of 16 bases. The CDR3 sequence: CSDPIRQDYNEQFF. CDR3 in DNA: TGCAGCGACCCCATAAGACAGGACTACAATGAGCAGTTCTTC.

The chain is built from TRBV20-1 and TRBJ2-7; 10 positions agree with TRBD1. Trimming cost V 3 bases and J 9 bases; bases outside gene matches: 8. CDR3 length: 13 residues. Per the germline V gene, CDR1 is DFQATT and CDR2 is SNEGSKA (reference sequence). CDR3 sequence reads: CSASDRGRSGQYF. The CDR3 DNA follows: TGCAGTGCTAGTGACAGGGGGCGAAGCGGGCAGTACTTC.

The rearrangement links TRBV28 to TRBJ2-2; D tentatively reads TRBD1 or TRBD2 (6 bases each). The CDR3 runs to 16 residues. Trimming cost V 8 bases and J 3 bases, with 19 bases left between them. Germline V gene lookup returns CDR1 MDHEN and CDR2 SYDVKM. CDR3 sequence reads: CASANLGAGYTGELFF. The CDR3 bases are TGTGCCAGCGCCAACCTGGGGGCGGGATACACCGGGGAGCTGTTTTTT.

The V and J genes are TRBV20-1 and TRBJ1-1; D gene uncertain. The germline V gene has CDR1 DFQATT and CDR2 SNEGSKA (reference sequence). V was shortened by 7 bases and J by 7 bases, with 25 bases between the two germline ends. The CDR3 contains 15 residues. The CDR3 protein is CSVTPPGRPSREAFF. The CDR3 nucleotides are TGCAGTGTCACCCCGCCCGGCAGGCCTTCCCGTGAAGCTTTCTTT.

V and J are TRBV30 and TRBJ2-6, with D uncertain. V was shortened by 4 bases and J by 1 base, with 5 bases between the two germline ends. CDR3 length: 13 residues. Germline V gene data show CDR1 as GTSNPN and CDR2 as SVGIG (reference sequence). CDR3 in amino acids: CAWTPSGANVLTF. The CDR3 nucleotides are TGTGCCTGGACACCGTCTGGGGCCAACGTCCTGACTTTC.

The V call is TRBV4-2, the J call TRBJ2-5; D gene unclear. V lost 0 bases and J 5 bases, leaving 22 bases between the germline ends. CDR1 is LGHNA, CDR2 YNFKEQ, per germline. CDR3 length: 18 residues. The DNA of the CDR3 is TGTGCCAGCAGCCAAGATTCCTCCCGGGCCCGCATTGGCGAGACCCAGTACTTC. It codes for CASSQDSSRARIGETQYF.

The genes are TRBV30 and TRBJ1-1; D not resolved. V was shortened by 2 bases and J by 5 bases, with 12 bases between the two germline ends. This CDR3 contains 13 residues. Germline CDR1 GTSNPN, CDR2 SVGIG (reference sequence). This CDR3 is CAWSRTLGTEAFF. In nucleotides, the CDR3 is TGTGCCTGGAGTAGGACCCTGGGGACTGAAGCTTTCTTT.

The chain is built from TRBV20-1 and TRBJ1-2, with a weak D call TRBD1 (6 bases). The CDR3 extends over 14 amino acids. V was clipped by 5 bases and J by 0 bases, with 13 bases between them. The germline CDR1 and CDR2 sequences are DFQATT and SNEGSKA (reference sequence). CDR3 sequence reads: CSAPPTGANYGYTF. The CDR3 bases are TGCAGTGCTCCCCCGACAGGCGCTAACTATGGCTACACCTTC.

V is TRBV27 and J is TRBJ2-1; 7 bases are a match to TRBD2. This CDR3 comprises 15 residues. Germline loops: CDR1 MNHEY, CDR2 SMNVEV (reference sequence). V gave up 3 bases and J gave up 0 bases; unmatched junction bases: 2. In DNA form, the CDR3 reads TGTGCCAGCAGTTTCGCGGGAGTCTCCTACAATGAGCAGTTCTTC. As protein: CASSFAGVSYNEQFF.

The CDR3 coding sequence is TGTGCCAGCAGCCAACCAAGCCCCGGGAATAACAATGAGCAGTTCTTC. Its protein product is CASSQPSPGNNNEQFF. This chain uses TRBV4-2 with TRBJ2-1; a weak D match, TRBD2 (5 bases). Trimming pared 2 bases from V and 5 bases from J, leaving 16 bases between. Germline V CDR1 and CDR2: LGHNA, YNFKEQ. This CDR3 region has 16 residues.

The chain uses TRBV20-1 and TRBJ2-1; perhaps D is TRBD1 or TRBD2 (6 bases each). Between the trimmed V and J ends, which lost 3 bases and 9 bases, there was a span of 12 bases. Germline V gene lookup returns CDR1 DFQATT and CDR2 SNEGSKA (reference sequence). This CDR3 comprises 12 residues. This CDR3 reads CSASTGAGEQFF. CDR3 in DNA: TGCAGTGCTAGCACGGGGGCCGGTGAGCAGTTCTTC.

The rearrangement uses TRBV5-4 and TRBJ2-1, with TRBD1 matching 10 bases. Germline CDR1 is SGHNT and CDR2 is YYREEE (reference sequence). This CDR3 spans 13 amino acids. V gave up 7 bases and J gave up 5 bases; unmatched junction bases: 3. In DNA form, the CDR3 reads TGTGCCAGCCGGGACAGGGGTGACAATGAGCAGTTCTTC. It yields the protein CASRDRGDNEQFF.

The chain recombines TRBV3-1 with TRBJ2-2; 12 positions agree with TRBD2. The germline V gene encodes CDR1 LGHDT and CDR2 YNNKEL (reference sequence). This CDR3 is 15 amino acids long. The junction had 4 bases not matched to a gene; V was cut back by 3 bases and J by 8 bases. The CDR3 protein is CASSHRTSGKGELFF. The CDR3 DNA reads as TGTGCCAGCAGCCATCGGACTAGCGGGAAAGGGGAGCTGTTTTTT.

This clonotype showed up just once. The V call is TRBV10-3, the J call TRBJ1-6; 9 bases align to TRBD1. Losses at the gene ends were 6 bases for V and 10 bases for J; bases not matched to a gene: 4. CDR1 is ENHRY, CDR2 SYGVKD, per germline. The CDR3 loop spans 13 amino acids. The CDR3 DNA follows: TGTGCCATCAGGCGGACAGGGGACTCACCCCTCCACTTT. Its protein is CAIRRTGDSPLHF.

The rearrangement uses TRBV28 and TRBJ2-4; unclear D gene. Germline V gene lookup returns CDR1 MDHEN and CDR2 SYDVKM. This CDR3 contains 13 residues. V was pared by 3 bases and J by 7 bases, with 10 bases between. DNA of the CDR3: TGTGCCAGCAGTTTTATGGGCAGTAACATTCAGTACTTC. Translating it yields CASSFMGSNIQYF. The full variable domain, rest sourced from reference TRBV28 and TRBJ2-4, is DVKVTQSSRYLVKRTGEKVFLECVQDMDHENMFWYRQDPGLGLRLIYFSYDVKMKEKGDIPEGYSVSREKKERFSLILESASTNQTSMYLCASSFMGSNIQYFGAGTRLSVL.

The chain recombines TRBV28 with TRBJ2-1; no clear D. V lost 6 bases, J lost 3 bases, and 12 bases lay in between. CDR1 is MDHEN, CDR2 SYDVKM, per germline. The CDR3 extends over 14 amino acids. DNA of the CDR3: TGTGCCAGCAGGGCGGACCGATTCTACAATGAGCAGTTCTTC. It is translated as CASRADRFYNEQFF.

V is TRBV20-1 and J is TRBJ2-3, with TRBD2 identical over 9 bases. With V trimmed by 1 base and J by 4 bases, 18 bases remained unmatched. The CDR3 contains 19 residues. Germline CDR1 is DFQATT and CDR2 is SNEGSKA (reference sequence). In DNA form, the CDR3 reads TGCAGTGCTAGAGCCCCTCCAGGTAGCGGGAGTGGGTACGCAGATACGCAGTATTTT. Amino acids: CSARAPPGSGSGYADTQYF.

V and J are TRBV2 and TRBJ1-6, with 7 nucleotides matching TRBD1. There are 12 residues in the CDR3. The ends lost 7 bases at V and 18 bases at J; junction bases unmatched: 12. Germline CDR1 is SNHLY and CDR2 is FYNNEI. In DNA, the CDR3 is TGTGCCAGCAAGAGGGGGCAGATCACCCCCCACTTT. Translation gives CASKRGQITPHF.

The chain carries TRBV6-5 and TRBJ1-2; 7 nucleotides align to TRBD1. The CDR3 contains 15 residues. The V gene end was trimmed by 0 bases and the J gene end by 2 bases; junction bases not matched to a gene: 3. Germline lookup yields CDR1 MNHEY and CDR2 SVGAGI. Here the CDR3 DNA reads TGTGCCAGCAGTTACTCCGGGACAGCCAACTATGGCTACACCTTC. It yields the protein CASSYSGTANYGYTF.

The rearrangement links TRBV4-1 to TRBJ2-7; tentatively, D is TRBD1 (7 bases). Trimming cost V 0 bases and J 4 bases, with 16 bases left between them. Germline values: CDR1 MGHRA, CDR2 YSYEKL. The CDR3 length is 16 residues. DNA of the CDR3: TGCGCCAGCAGCCAAGACGGACTCAGGGGGGAATACGAGCAGTACTTC. Protein sequence: CASSQDGLRGEYEQYF.

The chain recombines TRBV6-6 with TRBJ1-2; D is ambiguous. This CDR3 is 13 amino acids long. The germline V gene has CDR1 MNHNY and CDR2 SVGAGI (reference sequence). Trimming pared 6 bases from V and 5 bases from J, leaving 13 bases between. CDR3 residues: CASSDGSRYGYTF. Written as DNA, the CDR3 is TGTGCCAGCAGCGACGGGTCGAGATATGGCTACACCTTC.

This rearrangement joins TRBV6-5 to TRBJ2-7, with a possible D match to TRBD2 (7 bases). CDR1 and CDR2 (germline): MNHEY, SVGAGI. CDR3 length equals 17 residues. The V and J ends lost 0 bases and 6 bases respectively, with 21 bases between them. The CDR3 bases are TGTGCCAGCAGTTACTCGGGGGGGGCGGTCCCGACCGCCGAGCAGTACTTC. Protein sequence: CASSYSGGAVPTAEQYF.

This clonotype was found once. The V gene is TRBV29-1, the J gene TRBJ2-3; D remains ambiguous. Between the trimmed V and J ends, which lost 5 bases and 2 bases, there was a span of 11 bases. This CDR3 has 13 residues. Germline V lookup: CDR1 SQVTM, CDR2 ANQGSEA. CDR3 sequence: CSVQRVPTDTQYF. The CDR3 bases are TGCAGCGTTCAACGGGTACCCACAGATACGCAGTATTTT.

This clonotype occurred once. The rearrangement links TRBV3-1 to TRBJ2-1; TRBD1 matches at 8 bases. The CDR3 covers 12 residues. Germline V gene data show CDR1 as LGHDT and CDR2 as YNNKEL (reference sequence). V trimming: 5 bases; J trimming: 10 bases; junction bases outside the gene matches: 4. The DNA of the CDR3 is TGTGCCAGCAGCGCAGGGGACAGGGAGCAGTTCTTC. Amino acid sequence: CASSAGDREQFF.

The chain employs TRBV29-1 and TRBJ2-3, with D hard to call. Trimming shortened V by 2 bases and J by 2 bases, and 14 bases separated the two germline ends. CDR3 length: 15 residues. Germline CDR1 reads SQVTM; CDR2 reads ANQGSEA. CDR3 DNA sequence: TGCAGCGTTGAATTGGTCTTCCAAGACACAGATACGCAGTATTTT. This sequence encodes CSVELVFQDTDTQYF.